Each of the 20 T cell receptor beta chains below was sequenced from the same sample in a study of T-cell memory formation after mild COVID-19. One entry per CDR3 protein, called by TCRdb with MiXCR from the 5' RACE reads. The sample gives about 390,000 distinct CDR3 sequences, approximately 15% of which show up once; about 22% is in the top ten. Sample: PBMCs or a T cell subset sorted from them (not recorded which). The receptors come from a man younger than 35 who had mild COVID-19 (a few samples of this study predate the infection). Cell type and time point are not known.

This chain uses TRBV7-9 with TRBJ2-5, with 8 bases fitting TRBD2. This CDR3 contains 16 residues. Germline V CDR1 and CDR2: SEHNR, FQNEAQ (reference sequence). Unmatched junction bases numbered 8, after V lost 0 bases and J lost 5 bases. CDR3 sequence reads: CASSLARRGARETQYF. CDR3 DNA sequence: TGTGCCAGCAGCTTAGCCCGGCGGGGGGCCAGGGAGACCCAGTACTTC.

The chain uses TRBV18 and TRBJ2-3, with D perhaps given as TRBD1 or TRBD2 (5 bases each). The CDR3 loop spans 14 amino acids. With 4 bases removed from V and 6 bases from J, the gap between germline ends came to 14 bases. CDR1 is KGHSH and CDR2 is LQKENI in the germline V gene. Written as DNA, the CDR3 is TGTGCCAGCTCACTAGGGACCAACGATGATACGCAGTATTTT. Amino acids: CASSLGTNDDTQYF.

The V call is TRBV7-3, the J call TRBJ2-3, with D unresolved. Germline CDR1 reads SGHTA; CDR2 reads FQGTGA. Between the trimmed V and J ends, which lost 4 bases and 4 bases, there was a span of 12 bases. This CDR3 spans 14 amino acids. CDR3 sequence (DNA): TGTGCCAGCAGCTCTATGACTCCGCCAGATACGCAGTATTTT. This sequence encodes CASSSMTPPDTQYF. The full variable domain, rest sourced from reference TRBV7-3 and TRBJ2-3, is GAGVSQTPSNKVTEKGKYVELRCDPISGHTALYWYRQSLGQGPEFLIYFQGTGAADDSGLPNDRFFAVRPEGSVSTLKIQRTERGDSAVYLCASSSMTPPDTQYFGPGTRLTVL.

This clonotype turned up a few times. The chain carries TRBV5-1 and TRBJ2-2; TRBD1 agrees at 10 bases. The CDR3 is 15 amino acids. Per germline, CDR1 SGHRS and CDR2 YFSETQ. Losses at the gene ends were 3 bases for V and 6 bases for J; bases not matched to a gene: 5. CDR3 in amino acids: CASSYGQGVAGELFF. In DNA form, the CDR3 reads TGCGCCAGCAGCTATGGACAGGGGGTCGCCGGGGAGCTGTTTTTT.

This clonotype was picked up many times. This rearrangement joins TRBV28 to TRBJ2-7, with 9 bases that match TRBD2. The V and J ends lost 5 bases and 5 bases, in that order; junction bases with no gene match: 10. Germline V gives CDR1 MDHEN, CDR2 SYDVKM. The CDR3 has 15 amino acids. CDR3 sequence: CASSPGGGAVNEQYV. Here the CDR3 DNA reads TGTGCCAGCAGTCCTGGCGGGGGGGCAGTCAACGAGCAGTACGTC.

This clonotype was detected a few times. The chain combines TRBV6-6 with TRBJ1-2; TRBD1 might be the D (5 bases). V lost 6 bases and J lost 0, with 14 bases in between. This CDR3 has 15 residues. The V gene's germline CDR1 is MNHNY and CDR2 SVGAGI (reference sequence). As DNA, the CDR3 is TGTGCCAGCAGGGGACTACAGGAAGCTAACTATGGCTACACCTTC. This encodes CASRGLQEANYGYTF.

The chain uses TRBV20-1 and TRBJ1-2, with D tentatively TRBD1 (6 bases). The CDR3 has 14 amino acids. Germline V gives CDR1 DFQATT, CDR2 SNEGSKA (reference sequence). V was clipped by 3 bases and J by 0 bases, with 11 bases between them. The CDR3 spells CSASRGSSNYGYTF. CDR3 DNA sequence: TGCAGTGCTAGCAGGGGCTCCTCTAACTATGGCTACACCTTC.

The rearrangement uses TRBV20-1 and TRBJ2-1; 11 bases align to TRBD2. The germline V gene has CDR1 DFQATT and CDR2 SNEGSKA (reference sequence). The CDR3 has 15 amino acids. V was clipped by 6 bases and J by 6 bases; unmatched bases: 10. The CDR3 region has the DNA TGCAGTGCGGGAGGATCTAGCGGGGGGAGCAATGAGCAGTTCTTC. Translation: CSAGGSSGGSNEQFF.

The chain links TRBV2 to TRBJ2-7; 12 bases fit TRBD2. CDR3 length: 13 residues. V was clipped by 6 bases and J by 9 bases; unmatched bases: 6. Per the germline V gene, CDR1 is SNHLY and CDR2 is FYNNEI. The CDR3 here is CASRLAGGQGQYV. Written as DNA, the CDR3 is TGTGCCAGCAGACTAGCGGGGGGTCAGGGGCAGTACGTC.

This clonotype was detected a few times. The V and J genes are TRBV6-2 or TRBV6-3 and TRBJ1-5, with 9 bases lining up with TRBD1. V lost 2 bases to trimming and J lost 4 bases; unmatched junction nucleotides: 6. This CDR3 contains 16 residues. Germline V CDR1 and CDR2: MNHEY, SVGEGT. The CDR3 DNA is TGTGCCAGCAGTTACCCAATCGGGACAGGGAATCAGCCCCAGCATTTT. Its protein product is CASSYPIGTGNQPQHF.

This clonotype appeared a few times. The rearrangement uses TRBV7-9 and TRBJ2-2; 9 bases fit TRBD1. This CDR3 has 15 amino acids. With V trimmed by 4 bases and J by 5 bases, 5 bases remained unmatched. Per the germline V gene, CDR1 is SEHNR and CDR2 is FQNEAQ (reference sequence). CDR3 in amino acids: CASSSTGTGTGELFF. The CDR3 DNA is TGTGCCAGCAGCTCTACCGGGACAGGGACCGGGGAGCTGTTTTTT.

J is TRBJ2-3 and V is TRBV7-9; D uncertain. The CDR3 length is 11 residues. The germline V gene has CDR1 SEHNR and CDR2 FQNEAQ (reference sequence). Trimming removed 5 bases at V and 5 bases at J, with 5 bases between. CDR3 sequence reads: CASSIQDTQYF. CDR3 DNA sequence: TGTGCCAGCAGCATTCAAGATACGCAGTATTTT.

The chain's CDR3 is CAIRATGGANYGYTF. The CDR3 bases are TGTGCCATCAGAGCGACAGGGGGTGCAAACTATGGCTACACCTTC. The chain links TRBV10-3 to TRBJ1-2; 9 bases are shared with TRBD1. This CDR3 has 15 amino acids. Germline loops: CDR1 ENHRY, CDR2 SYGVKD. With V trimmed by 6 bases and J by 2 bases, 7 bases remained unmatched.

This clonotype was found a few times. The chain is built from TRBV4-3 and TRBJ1-4; maybe TRBD1 (5 bases). CDR1 and CDR2 from the germline V gene are LGHNA and YSLEER. The CDR3 is made up of 18 amino acids. V gave up 2 bases and J gave up 5 bases, with 21 bases separating them. This CDR3 is CASSQHYNAGTENEKLFF. The CDR3 DNA sequence: TGCGCCAGCAGCCAACACTACAACGCCGGGACCGAAAATGAAAAACTGTTTTTT.

The chain carries TRBV2 and TRBJ2-5; 10 bases agree with TRBD2. The junction had 7 bases not matched to a gene; V was cut back by 4 bases and J by 5 bases. The germline CDR1 and CDR2 sequences are SNHLY and FYNNEI. This CDR3 contains 15 residues. CDR3 region: CASSGSSGGLETQYF. CDR3 DNA: TGTGCCAGCAGTGGTTCTAGCGGGGGATTGGAGACCCAGTACTTC.

This clonotype was seen ten or more times. In DNA, the CDR3 is TGTGCCAGCAGCTTAGCGTTCAGCGGAGGCCAAGAGACCCAGTACTTC. This codes for CASSLAFSGGQETQYF. The chain recombines TRBV7-2 with TRBJ2-5, with D perhaps matching TRBD2 (5 bases). Per germline, CDR1 SGHTA and CDR2 FQGNSA. The ends were cut back, 0 bases at V and 1 base at J, with 12 bases in the middle. This CDR3 has 16 residues.

V and J are TRBV27 and TRBJ1-1; possibly TRBD1 for D (6 bases). V shed 5 bases and J shed 4 bases, with 11 bases lying between them. Germline lookup yields CDR1 MNHEY and CDR2 SMNVEV (reference sequence). The CDR3 runs 13 residues. CDR3 nucleotides: TGTGCCAGCAGTCCGCAGGGGATCACTGAAGCTTTCTTT. Translated: CASSPQGITEAFF.

V and J are TRBV9 and TRBJ2-1; the D is unclear. Germline V gene sequence: CDR1 SGDLS, CDR2 YYNGEE. The CDR3 has 12 residues. Trimming took 0 bases from V and 8 from J, leaving 6 bases between them. The CDR3 sequence: CASSVGMDEQFF. The CDR3 DNA follows: TGTGCCAGCAGCGTAGGTATGGATGAGCAGTTCTTC.

The rearrangement uses TRBV4-3 and TRBJ1-1; D not resolved. V dropped 0 bases and J dropped 4 bases, with 6 bases sitting between them. The CDR3 loop spans 13 amino acids. The V gene's germline CDR1 is LGHNA and CDR2 YSLEER. The CDR3 region is CASSQEYITEAFF. DNA of the CDR3: TGCGCCAGCAGCCAAGAGTACATCACTGAAGCTTTCTTT.

The table lists this clonotype with a few counts. This chain links TRBV4-3 with TRBJ1-2, with TRBD1 as a possible D gene (5 bases). This CDR3 has 15 residues. Germline V gives CDR1 LGHNA, CDR2 YSLEER. V was trimmed by 0 bases and J by 2 bases, leaving 10 bases between them. CDR3 loop: CASSQDSRENYGYTF. The DNA of the CDR3 is TGCGCCAGCAGCCAAGACAGCAGGGAAAACTATGGCTACACCTTC.